This T cell receptor (beta chain) was identified during a study of human T cells and chemical hapten exposure. Whole-study results and caveats: Counts of TCRs above 1 in 1000 frequency stayed unchanged with DPC sensitization.

Trimming shortened V by 0 bases and J by 10 bases, and 15 bases separated the two germline ends. Germline V lookup: CDR1 MNHEY, CDR2 SVGAGI. The CDR3 has 15 residues. Documented time point: patch test 2, 6 weeks after DPC sensitization. Sample treatment: therapeutic diphenylcyclopropenone sensitization with weekly scalp DPC. About this clonotype itself: Its specificity is unknown.

TCRdb reprocessed the RACE reads via MiXCR and lists one record per CDR3 protein. The sample records 330,000 or so distinct CDR3 sequences, about 6% being singletons. This specimen was whole blood, taken in connection with sensitization to the hapten diphenylcyclopropenone (DPC). This sequence was found in a woman younger than 35 with alopecia areata. Some clones in this sample may be carry-over from other donors' samples. This sequence joins TRBV6-5 and TRBJ1-4; no definite D call. The CDR3 DNA follows: TGTGCCAGCAGTTACTCAGATAACAGTCTGGGAAAACTGTTTTTT. This encodes CASSYSDNSLGKLFF.